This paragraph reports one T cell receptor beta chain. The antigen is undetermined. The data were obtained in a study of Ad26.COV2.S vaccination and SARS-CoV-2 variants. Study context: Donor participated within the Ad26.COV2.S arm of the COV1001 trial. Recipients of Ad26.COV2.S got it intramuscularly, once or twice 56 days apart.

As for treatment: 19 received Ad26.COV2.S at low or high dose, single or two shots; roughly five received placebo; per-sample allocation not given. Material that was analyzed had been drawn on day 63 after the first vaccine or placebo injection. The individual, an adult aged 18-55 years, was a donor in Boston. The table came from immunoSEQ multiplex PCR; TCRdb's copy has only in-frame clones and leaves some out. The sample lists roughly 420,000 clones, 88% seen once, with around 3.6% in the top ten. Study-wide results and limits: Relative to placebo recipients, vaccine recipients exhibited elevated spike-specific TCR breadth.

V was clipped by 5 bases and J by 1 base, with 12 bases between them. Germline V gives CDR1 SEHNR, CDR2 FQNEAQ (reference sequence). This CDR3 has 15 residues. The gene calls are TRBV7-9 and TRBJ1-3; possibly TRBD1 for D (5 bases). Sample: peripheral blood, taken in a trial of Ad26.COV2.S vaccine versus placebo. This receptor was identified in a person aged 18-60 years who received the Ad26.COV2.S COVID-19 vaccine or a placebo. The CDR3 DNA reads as TGTGCCAGCAGCCAGGGTTCGGATTCTGGAAACACCATATATTTT. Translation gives CASSQGSDSGNTIYF.